This is a list of T cell receptor beta chains from one sample in a study of spatial heterogeneity in lung cancer. TCRdb redid the calling of the 5' RACE reads with MiXCR, one entry per CDR3 protein. The table shows 6,000 to 8,000 distinct CDR3 sequences, with around 7% occurring only once. Specimen: lung tumor tissue, collected at surgery. The receptors come from a female donor with early-stage non-small cell lung cancer. CDR3s include the opening cysteine and the closing phenylalanine or tryptophan. Fields, in order: J gene, D gene, V gene, clone size, CDR3 protein, CDR3 DNA. The D gene is left open where the match is weak. Some rows mark clone size as missing; the rest say once, few, many or name a class of expanded clone.

TRBJ1-2 NA TRBV14 medium-sized CASSQVDSFYYGYTF TGTGCCAGCAGCCAAGTGGATTCTTTCTACTATGGCTACACCTTC
TRBJ1-1 TRBD1 TRBV15 many CATSRRSGQGVDEAFF TGTGCCACCAGCAGAAGGTCGGGACAGGGAGTGGATGAAGCTTTCTTT
TRBJ2-5 NA TRBV19 many CASSTRSGRRVGTQYF TGTGCCAGTAGTACCCGGTCTGGAAGAAGGGTAGGGACCCAGTACTTC
TRBJ2-1 NA TRBV7-3 medium-sized CASGRPGSNEQFF TGTGCCAGCGGGAGGCCAGGGTCCAATGAGCAGTTCTTC
TRBJ2-2 TRBD1 TRBV28 many CASSFDRVVTGELFF TGTGCCAGCAGTTTCGACAGGGTTGTCACCGGGGAGCTGTTTTTT
TRBJ2-5 NA TRBV30 many CAGDSGSGETQYF TGTGCCGGCGACAGTGGGTCAGGGGAGACCCAGTACTTC
TRBJ2-5 TRBD2 TRBV7-2 many CASSLALAGGAQETQYF TGTGCCAGCAGCTTAGCGTTAGCGGGAGGGGCCCAAGAGACCCAGTACTTC
TRBJ1-3 NA TRBV7-9 NA CASTLGTGSGNTIYF TGTGCCAGCACCCTAGGGACGGGCTCTGGAAACACCATATATTTT
TRBJ2-7 TRBD2 TRBV19 many CASSTTSGSLDEQYF TGTGCCAGTAGTACGACTAGCGGGAGTTTAGACGAGCAGTACTTC
TRBJ1-6 NA TRBV14 many CASSQESPNSPLHF TGTGCCAGCAGCCAAGAGAGCCCCAATTCACCCCTCCACTTT
TRBJ1-5 NA TRBV5-4 many CASSLEGQPQHF TGTGCCAGCAGCTTGGAGGGCCAGCCCCAGCATTTT
TRBJ2-1 TRBD2 TRBV28 many CASSWASGSLNEQFF TGTGCCAGCAGTTGGGCTAGCGGGAGTTTGAATGAGCAGTTCTTC
TRBJ2-1 TRBD2 TRBV6-1 many CASRQRGPYNEQFF TGTGCCAGCAGGCAGCGGGGGCCGTACAATGAGCAGTTCTTC
TRBJ1-2 TRBD1 TRBV20-1 few CSARETGRGNYGYTF TGCAGTGCTCGCGAGACAGGGAGGGGAAACTATGGCTACACCTTC
TRBJ2-3 TRBD2 TRBV9 medium-sized CASSELHGASGTDTQYF TGTGCCAGCAGCGAGCTTCACGGGGCTAGCGGGACAGATACGCAGTATTTT
TRBJ2-3 TRBD2 TRBV20-1 many CSARDGSGGDTQYF TGCAGTGCTAGAGATGGTAGCGGGGGAGATACGCAGTATTTT
TRBJ2-3 NA TRBV20-1 many CSAIPRGGRGRDTDTQYF TGCAGTGCTATCCCCAGGGGGGGGCGCGGACGGGACACAGATACGCAGTATTTT
TRBJ1-6 NA TRBV6-5 medium-sized CASSYQGDSPLHF TGTGCCAGCAGTTACCAGGGTGATTCACCCCTCCACTTT
TRBJ2-3 NA TRBV5-1 many CASSSTDQRTDTQYF TGCGCCAGCAGCTCCACCGACCAGCGCACAGATACGCAGTATTTT
TRBJ1-5 NA TRBV10-3 many CAISEARGSNQPQHF TGTGCCATCAGTGAGGCCCGTGGGAGCAATCAGCCCCAGCATTTT
TRBJ1-2 TRBD1 TRBV28 many CASSPRDRFLNYGYTF TGTGCCAGCAGTCCCCGGGACAGGTTCCTTAACTATGGCTACACCTTC
TRBJ2-3 NA TRBV9 medium-sized CASSVWQGSTDTQYF TGTGCCAGCAGCGTATGGCAGGGCAGCACAGATACGCAGTATTTT
TRBJ2-3 NA TRBV6-1 many CASSEPGAGVRRSTDTQYF TGTGCCAGCAGTGAACCCGGGGCCGGGGTCCGGCGAAGCACAGATACGCAGTATTTT
TRBJ2-2 TRBD1 TRBV2 many CASFKGDRANTGELFF TGTGCCAGCTTCAAGGGGGACAGGGCGAACACCGGGGAGCTGTTTTTT
TRBJ1-5 NA TRBV9 medium-sized CASSERGNQPQHF TGTGCCAGCAGCGAAAGGGGAAATCAGCCCCAGCATTTT
TRBJ2-2 TRBD1 TRBV12-3/TRBV12-4 medium-sized CASVDRTNTGELFF TGTGCCAGCGTGGACAGGACGAACACCGGGGAGCTGTTTTTT
TRBJ2-5 NA TRBV27 large CASGREETQYF TGTGCCAGCGGGCGGGAAGAGACCCAGTACTTC
TRBJ1-2 TRBD1 TRBV11-2 many CASSLGTILGTAFVKGYTF TGTGCCAGCAGCTTGGGTACTATCCTCGGGACAGCTTTCGTAAAGGGCTACACCTTC
TRBJ2-2 NA TRBV7-3 NA CASSLTWSTGELFF TGTGCCAGCAGCTTAACTTGGTCCACCGGGGAGCTGTTTTTT
TRBJ2-3 TRBD2 TRBV20-1 medium-sized CSATPPSGSPDTQYF TGCAGTGCCACACCCCCTAGCGGGAGCCCAGATACGCAGTATTTT
TRBJ2-2 TRBD2 TRBV5-1 many CASRPNLAGGYTGELFF TGCGCCAGCAGACCCAACCTAGCGGGAGGATACACCGGGGAGCTGTTTTTT
TRBJ2-3 NA TRBV18 many CASSPYTDTQYF TGTGCCAGCTCACCATACACAGATACGCAGTATTTT
TRBJ1-4 NA TRBV5-4 many CASSRDILSEKLFF TGTGCCAGCAGTCGGGACATACTAAGTGAAAAACTGTTTTTT
TRBJ2-7 TRBD1 TRBV5-1 few CASSLSGQGFYEQYF TGCGCCAGCAGCTTGTCGGGACAGGGGTTCTACGAGCAGTACTTC